A selection of T cell receptor beta chains follows, all from one sample in a study of blood T cells in healthy people across ages. TCRdb recomputed calls from the 5' RACE reads with MiXCR, one row per CDR3 protein. The sample contains approximately 690,000 distinct CDR3 sequences, 40% to 50% of which appear only once. The sequenced sample was blood. The source is an elderly man in good health. Each CDR3 is given with its conserved first and last residue. The D gene is left open where the match is weak. Clone size, where shown, is once, few, many, or a class for clones that have expanded.

v_gene,d_gene,abundance,j_gene,CDR3nt,CDR3aa
TRBV6-5,TRBD1,few,TRBJ1-4,TGTGCCAGCAGCTATACCGGGACAGCAAAAAATGAAAAACTGTTTTTT,CASSYTGTAKNEKLFF
TRBV5-1,TRBD2,NA,TRBJ2-1,TGCGCCAGCAGCCGGACTAGCGGGAGTCTTGAGCAGTTCTTC,CASSRTSGSLEQFF
TRBV11-1,TRBD1,NA,TRBJ2-7,TGTGCCAGCAGGAAAAGACAGGGGGGAGGCGAGCAGTACTTC,CASRKRQGGGEQYF
TRBV6-2/TRBV6-3,NA,few,TRBJ1-5,TGTGCCAGCAGTTACGGGTCCCGGGGGCGAGGTAATCGGCCCCAGCATTTT,CASSYGSRGRGNRPQHF
TRBV28,NA,NA,TRBJ2-7,TGTGCCAGCATCCTACGAGCCTCTTACAATGAGCAGTACTTC,CASILRASYNEQYF
TRBV14,NA,few,TRBJ2-7,TGTGCCAGCAGCCAAGGGCCAGGTTACCACGAGCAGTACTTC,CASSQGPGYHEQYF
TRBV7-2,NA,NA,TRBJ1-4,TGTGCCAGCCGAGGGGGACGGACTAATGAAAAACTGTTTTTT,CASRGGRTNEKLFF
TRBV7-3,TRBD2,once,TRBJ2-5,TGTGCCAGCAGCTTAGATAGCGGGAGTGGGGAGACCCAGTACTTC,CASSLDSGSGETQYF
TRBV20-1,NA,NA,TRBJ2-7,TGCAGTGCTAGAGATCGATGGGTAGTATCCTACGAGCAGTACTTC,CSARDRWVVSYEQYF
TRBV6-5,TRBD1,few,TRBJ1-5,TGTGCCAGCAGTCAACAAGACAGGGTTCAGCCCCAGCATTTT,CASSQQDRVQPQHF
TRBV7-2,NA,few,TRBJ2-7,TGTGCCAGCTCGCTAATGCGTGGGTCCTACGAGCAGTACTTC,CASSLMRGSYEQYF
TRBV7-2,TRBD2,NA,TRBJ2-7,TGTGCCAGCAGCTTAGCTCGTGGGCGGGGGGAGGGCTACGAGCAGTACTTC,CASSLARGRGEGYEQYF
TRBV7-8,NA,NA,TRBJ2-5,TGTGCCAGCAGCTTAGTTGTGCAGGGTAGATCAGAGACCCAGTACTTC,CASSLVVQGRSETQYF
TRBV29-1,NA,few,TRBJ2-3,TGCAGCGTCCTTGGCGGGGAGACAGATACGCAGTATTTT,CSVLGGETDTQYF